The 15 T cell receptor beta chains below all came from one sample that was sequenced in a study of shared clonotypes between healthy human individuals. Repertoires were generated with immunoSEQ multiplex PCR, while TCRdb's copy carries only in-frame clones and drops some. The sample contains around 99,000 clones, 68% of which appear only once. Material for sequencing was memory CD8+ T cells sorted from blood. Subset noted: CD45RO+ cells pooled with CCR7-negative TemRA cells. The receptors here all came from a man aged 30 to 39 in good health.

The V gene is TRBV27, the J gene TRBJ1-1, with D perhaps TRBD1 (5 bases). V lost 5 bases, J lost 4 bases, and 11 bases lay in between. Germline V gives CDR1 MNHEY, CDR2 SMNVEV (reference sequence). The CDR3 has 13 amino acids. The DNA of the CDR3 is TGTGCCAGCAGTCCCGGGGGGGTCACTGAAGCTTTCTTT. As protein: CASSPGGVTEAFF.

This chain's CDR3 is CASSLETGWPPYEQYF. The CDR3 DNA reads as TGCGCCAGCAGCTTGGAGACAGGGTGGCCTCCCTACGAGCAGTACTTC. The genes are TRBV5-1 and TRBJ2-7; 7 nucleotides align to TRBD1. The CDR3 loop spans 16 amino acids. The germline V gene encodes CDR1 SGHRS and CDR2 YFSETQ. Losses at the gene ends were 0 bases for V and 2 bases for J; bases not matched to a gene: 8. The full variable domain, completed using reference TRBV5-1 and TRBJ2-7, is KAGVTQTPRYLIKTRGQQVTLSCSPISGHRSVSWYQQTPGQGLQFLFEYFSETQRNKGNFPGRFSGRQFSNSRSEMNVSTLELGDSALYLCASSLETGWPPYEQYFGPGTRLTVT.

The chain employs TRBV28 and TRBJ2-7, with D possibly TRBD1 on 6 matching bases. The CDR3 length is 16 residues. V dropped 3 bases and J dropped 2 bases, with 17 bases sitting between them. CDR1 MDHEN and CDR2 SYDVKM come from the germline V gene. CDR3 sequence (DNA): TGTGCCAGCAGTTTTACGTCGATGCAGGGGACCTACGAGCAGTACTTC. It is translated as CASSFTSMQGTYEQYF.

The chain is built from TRBV5-6 and TRBJ2-7; 7 bases are shared with TRBD1. V lost 0 bases, J lost 3 bases, and 6 bases stayed unmatched. CDR1 is SGHDT, CDR2 YYEEEE, per germline. This CDR3 is 15 amino acids long. The CDR3 loop reads CASSLGGGAVYEQYF. The CDR3 coding sequence is TGTGCCAGCAGCTTGGGAGGGGGCGCCGTCTACGAGCAGTACTTC. Filled out from reference TRBV5-6 and TRBJ2-7, the complete variable domain reads DAGVTQSPTHLIKTRGQQVTLRCSPKSGHDTVSWYQQALGQGPQFIFQYYEEEERQRGNFPDRFSGHQFPNYSSELNVNALLLGDSALYLCASSLGGGAVYEQYFGPGTRLTVT.

This clone was counted a few times. The rearrangement uses TRBV7-9 and TRBJ2-1; 11 bases align to TRBD2. V trimming: 3 bases; J trimming: 6 bases; junction bases outside the gene matches: 10. This CDR3 is built from 17 residues. Germline V CDR1 and CDR2: SEHNR, FQNEAQ (reference sequence). The CDR3 region is CASSLEIAGGPTNEQFF. CDR3 nucleotides: TGTGCCAGCAGCTTGGAAATAGCGGGAGGGCCTACCAATGAGCAGTTCTTC.

This clone came up once. This chain uses TRBV15 with TRBJ2-7; D gene unclear. CDR1 and CDR2 from the germline V gene are LNHNV and YYDKDF (reference sequence). V gave up 0 bases and J gave up 5 bases, with 17 bases separating them. The CDR3 loop spans 16 amino acids. The CDR3 loop is CATSREYDTLGDEQYF. CDR3 DNA: TGTGCCACCAGCAGAGAATACGACACCCTGGGCGACGAGCAGTACTTC.

This clone has a single count. The genes are TRBV9 and TRBJ2-3; the match to TRBD1 covers 7 bases. From germline, CDR1 is SGDLS and CDR2 YYNGEE. The CDR3 is made up of 15 amino acids. The ends lost 0 bases at V and 0 bases at J; junction bases unmatched: 1. DNA for the CDR3: TGTGCCAGCAGCGTAGAGGGGGCTAGCACAGATACGCAGTATTTT. This sequence encodes CASSVEGASTDTQYF.

The chain combines TRBV4-3 with TRBJ2-3; possibly TRBD2 for D (6 bases). CDR3 length: 15 residues. The ends were cut back, 8 bases at V and 2 bases at J, with 17 bases in the middle. The germline V gene has CDR1 LGHNA and CDR2 YSLEER. Here the CDR3 DNA reads TGCGCCAGCCACCCCTCGGGGGATGACACAGATACGCAGTATTTT. The encoded protein is CASHPSGDDTDTQYF.

The chain carries TRBV28 and TRBJ2-1; no firm D call. In germline, CDR1 is MDHEN, CDR2 SYDVKM. This CDR3 spans 15 amino acids. Trimming pared 8 bases from V and 0 bases from J, leaving 14 bases between. The CDR3 region is CASGSARSSYNEQFF. CDR3 sequence (DNA): TGTGCCAGCGGGTCAGCCCGAAGCTCCTACAATGAGCAGTTCTTC.

The CDR3 sequence: CASSLYRGPAYEQYF. Here the CDR3 DNA reads TGTGCCAGCAGCTTGTACAGGGGTCCCGCCTACGAGCAGTACTTC. The chain employs TRBV11-2 and TRBJ2-7, with 7 nucleotides matching TRBD1. Germline-derived CDR1 and CDR2 are SGHAT and FQNNGV. CDR3 length: 15 amino acids. With V trimmed by 3 bases and J by 2 bases, 7 bases remained unmatched.

The count of this clone is one. This chain connects TRBV5-1 to TRBJ1-4, with D maybe TRBD1 (6 bases). Germline CDR1 reads SGHRS; CDR2 reads YFSETQ. The CDR3 spans 14 residues. The ends were cut back, 2 bases at V and 5 bases at J, with 10 bases in the middle. The CDR3 sequence is CASSLTGSNEKLFF. CDR3 sequence (DNA): TGCGCCAGCAGCTTAACAGGGTCGAATGAAAAACTGTTTTTT. The full variable domain, in which reference TRBV5-1 and TRBJ1-4 provide the parts outside the CDR3, is KAGVTQTPRYLIKTRGQQVTLSCSPISGHRSVSWYQQTPGQGLQFLFEYFSETQRNKGNFPGRFSGRQFSNSRSEMNVSTLELGDSALYLCASSLTGSNEKLFFGSGTQLSVL.

The rearrangement links TRBV27 to TRBJ2-7; no firm D call. Trimming removed 3 bases at V and 3 bases at J, with 12 bases between. The CDR3 is made up of 14 amino acids. Germline values: CDR1 MNHEY, CDR2 SMNVEV (reference sequence). The CDR3 nucleotides are TGTGCCAGCAGTTTCAATGCGGAATACTACGAGCAGTACTTC. Translation: CASSFNAEYYEQYF.

This chain uses TRBV5-1 with TRBJ1-1; D is undetermined. The ends were cut back, 3 bases at V and 1 base at J, with 16 bases in the middle. Germline V lookup: CDR1 SGHRS, CDR2 YFSETQ. The CDR3 is 16 residues long. For the CDR3, the DNA is TGCGCCAGCAGCTGGACCTGGGGAAAGGGGAACACTGAAGCTTTCTTT. It codes for CASSWTWGKGNTEAFF.

Here the CDR3 reads CASSLYSLQTQYF. CDR3 sequence (DNA): TGTGCCAGCAGCTTGTATTCCCTACAGACCCAGTACTTC. V and J are TRBV5-4 and TRBJ2-5; D not resolved. The CDR3 spans 13 residues. V was pared by 1 base and J by 6 bases, with 10 bases between. The V gene's germline CDR1 is SGHNT and CDR2 YYREEE (reference sequence).

The rearrangement links TRBV10-1 to TRBJ2-3; 10 bases line up with TRBD2. Per germline, CDR1 WNHNN and CDR2 SYGVQD (reference sequence). J gave up 4 bases and V 6 bases, and 4 bases lay outside the gene matches. The CDR3 covers 14 residues. CDR3 sequence (DNA): TGCGCCAGCAGCACGGGACTAGCGTCAGATACGCAGTATTTT. It yields the protein CASSTGLASDTQYF.